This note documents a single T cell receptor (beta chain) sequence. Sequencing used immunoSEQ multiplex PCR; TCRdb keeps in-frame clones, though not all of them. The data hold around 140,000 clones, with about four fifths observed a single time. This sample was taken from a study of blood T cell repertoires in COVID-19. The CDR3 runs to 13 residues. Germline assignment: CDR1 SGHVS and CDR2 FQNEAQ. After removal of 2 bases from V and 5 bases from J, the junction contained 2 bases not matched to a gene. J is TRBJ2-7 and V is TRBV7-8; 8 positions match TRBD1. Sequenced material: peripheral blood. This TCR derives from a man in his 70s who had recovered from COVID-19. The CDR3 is CASSLNRGNEQYF. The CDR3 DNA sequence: TGTGCCAGCAGCTTAAACAGGGGGAACGAGCAGTACTTC.